The 20 T cell receptor beta chains presented below share a single source sample, sequenced in a study of cytomegalovirus exposure and HLA in healthy donors (TCRdb year 2017). Library generation was performed with the immunoSEQ multiplex PCR assay. For the multiplex PCR, a mixture combining 60 forward primers for TCR Vbeta segments and 13 reverse primers for TCR Jbeta segments was used. TCRdb took over this immuneACCESS table, retaining in-frame rearrangements with V and J assigned. Such tables are incomplete; in checked studies, under half of the missing clones stem from an unresolved V gene, and the remainder is unexplained. The sample includes about 200,000 clones, with about three quarters observed a single time. Around 2% of the sample is taken by the ten largest. What was sequenced was PBMCs. These receptors all come from a man aged 18 to 29 in good health and CMV-seronegative.

The chain carries TRBV30 and TRBJ1-2; TRBD1 agrees at 7 bases. The CDR3 loop spans 14 amino acids. CDR1 is GTSNPN, CDR2 SVGIG, per germline (reference sequence). The V gene end was trimmed by 2 bases and the J gene end by 0 bases; junction bases not matched to a gene: 3. CDR3 region: CAWSPGTANYGYTF. The DNA of the CDR3 is TGTGCCTGGAGTCCCGGGACAGCTAACTATGGCTACACCTTC.

V is TRBV7-6 and J is TRBJ2-1; the D gene is possibly TRBD2 (6 bases). Germline-derived CDR1 and CDR2 are SGHVS and FNYEAQ. With 4 bases removed from V and 3 bases from J, the gap between germline ends came to 13 bases. The CDR3 covers 15 residues. The CDR3 here is CASSSITSSYNEQFF. In nucleotides, the CDR3 is TGTGCCAGCAGCTCAATAACTAGCAGCTACAATGAGCAGTTCTTC.

The chain carries TRBV27 and TRBJ2-7; TRBD2 might be the D (6 bases). With 9 bases removed from V and 0 bases from J, the gap between germline ends came to 15 bases. CDR1 is MNHEY, CDR2 SMNVEV, per germline (reference sequence). The CDR3 length is 14 residues. CDR3 in amino acids: CASGSSGPSYEQYF. CDR3 bases: TGTGCCAGTGGGAGTAGCGGTCCCTCCTACGAGCAGTACTTC.

V gene TRBV27 combines with J gene TRBJ2-1; 10 nucleotides agree with TRBD2. The CDR3 loop spans 15 amino acids. Looked up from germline, CDR1 is MNHEY and CDR2 is SMNVEV (reference sequence). V lost 6 bases to trimming and J lost 10 bases; unmatched junction nucleotides: 12. In nucleotides, the CDR3 is TGTGCCAGCAGCCCCGGCCTAGCGGGAGTAGGCGAGCAGTTCTTC. Protein product: CASSPGLAGVGEQFF.

V and J are TRBV7-9 and TRBJ2-7; 9 bases agree with TRBD2. Trimming cost V 3 bases and J 3 bases; bases outside gene matches: 6. The germline V gene encodes CDR1 SEHNR and CDR2 FQNEAQ (reference sequence). The CDR3 runs 15 residues. The CDR3 DNA follows: TGTGCCAGCAGCTTCGGTAGCGGGGGACTCTACGAGCAGTACTTC. Encoded protein: CASSFGSGGLYEQYF.

The CDR3 spells CASTQGQGYGYTF. The CDR3 DNA reads TGTGCCAGTACCCAGGGACAGGGCTATGGCTACACCTTC. The rearrangement joins TRBV19 to TRBJ1-2; 9 bases are shared with TRBD1. Trimming cost V 7 bases and J 4 bases; bases outside gene matches: 4. Germline V CDR1 and CDR2: LNHDA, SQIVND (reference sequence). The CDR3 contains 13 residues.

The chain carries TRBV7-3 and TRBJ2-3; 14 nucleotides match TRBD2. The CDR3 runs to 17 residues. Germline values: CDR1 SGHTA, CDR2 FQGTGA. The J segment lost 4 bases and the V segment lost 0 bases, leaving 3 bases of the junction unmatched. The CDR3 DNA reads as TGTGCCAGCAGCTTAACGGGGACTAGCGGGAGCCCAGATACGCAGTATTTT. The encoded protein is CASSLTGTSGSPDTQYF.

V usage is TRBV18 and J usage is TRBJ2-2; D might be TRBD1 (6 bases). The CDR3 runs to 15 residues. Germline values: CDR1 KGHSH, CDR2 LQKENI. Trimming left V 3 bases short and J 1 base short, with 9 bases between. DNA of the CDR3: TGTGCCAGCTCACCCCCGGGACAGAACACCGGGGAGCTGTTTTTT. Residues: CASSPPGQNTGELFF.

CDR3 residues: CASKKGDSTDTQYF. In nucleotides, the CDR3 is TGTGCCAGTAAGAAGGGAGACAGCACAGATACGCAGTATTTT. The V call is TRBV19, the J call TRBJ2-3; TRBD2 is a possible D gene (5 bases). The V end was cut by 7 bases, the J end by 0 bases, with 11 bases between. The V gene's germline CDR1 is LNHDA and CDR2 SQIVND (reference sequence). This CDR3 contains 14 residues. Supplemented by reference TRBV19 and TRBJ2-3, the full variable domain reads DGGITQSPKYLFRKEGQNVTLSCEQNLNHDAMYWYRQDPGQGLRLIYYSQIVNDFQKGDIAEGYSVSREKKESFPLTVTSAQKNPTAFYLCASKKGDSTDTQYFGPGTRLTVL.

The gene calls are TRBV27 and TRBJ2-1; D might be TRBD2 (5 bases). V shed 8 bases and J shed 4 bases, with 18 bases lying between them. This CDR3 comprises 15 residues. CDR1 is MNHEY, CDR2 SMNVEV, per germline (reference sequence). The CDR3 loop reads CASGVEGVKYNEQFF. The CDR3 region has the DNA TGTGCCAGCGGGGTCGAGGGAGTAAAGTACAATGAGCAGTTCTTC.

The chain joins TRBV18 to TRBJ2-6, with 11 bases lining up with TRBD1. CDR3 length: 18 residues. CDR1 and CDR2 from the germline V gene are KGHSH and LQKENI. V was clipped by 2 bases and J by 4 bases; unmatched bases: 7. CDR3 sequence: CASSPSAGQGAGANVLTF. The CDR3 DNA follows: TGTGCCAGCTCACCAAGTGCAGGACAGGGGGCCGGGGCCAACGTCCTGACTTTC.

This clone is a singleton in its sample. This rearrangement joins TRBV9 to TRBJ2-1; 9 bases are a match to TRBD2. The trim removed 3 bases at V and 8 bases at J, leaving 15 bases unmatched. Germline V gene lookup returns CDR1 SGDLS and CDR2 YYNGEE. The CDR3 is 17 amino acids. CDR3 loop: CASSAPRTSATRDEQFF. As DNA, the CDR3 is TGTGCCAGCAGCGCCCCTCGGACTAGCGCTACTAGGGATGAGCAGTTCTTC.

This clone has more than one count but fewer than ten. The chain is built from TRBV6-6 and TRBJ1-4; D possibly corresponds to TRBD1 (6 bases). The germline V gene has CDR1 MNHNY and CDR2 SVGAGI (reference sequence). The CDR3 covers 13 residues. V was trimmed by 6 bases and J by 8 bases, leaving 13 bases between them. The CDR3 DNA reads TGTGCCAGCAGCCGCCGGGACACCGAAAAACTGTTTTTT. Translating gives CASSRRDTEKLFF.

The chain has TRBV4-2 and TRBJ2-7, with 11 bases identical to TRBD2. Trimming took 6 bases from V and 1 from J; bases not matched to a gene: 5. Per germline, CDR1 LGHNA and CDR2 YNFKEQ. This CDR3 region has 15 residues. The CDR3 reads CASSPSGGLSYEQYF. For the CDR3, the DNA is TGTGCCAGCAGTCCTAGCGGGGGGTTATCCTACGAGCAGTACTTC.

CDR3 loop: CASSYPLAGGSNEQFF. In nucleotides, the CDR3 is TGTGCCAGCAGCTATCCACTAGCGGGAGGGTCCAATGAGCAGTTCTTC. V and J are TRBV5-4 and TRBJ2-1; 13 bases match TRBD2. V was pared by 3 bases and J by 6 bases, with 6 bases of the junction left unmatched. The CDR3 totals 16 residues. Per the germline V gene, CDR1 is SGHNT and CDR2 is YYREEE (reference sequence).

CDR3 in DNA: TGTGCCAGCAGCTTAGTAGTACCCAGCGGGACGAACACCGGGGAGCTGTTTTTT. Amino acid sequence: CASSLVVPSGTNTGELFF. The gene calls are TRBV11-2 and TRBJ2-2, with 7 bases lining up with TRBD2. Looked up from germline, CDR1 is SGHAT and CDR2 is FQNNGV. The CDR3 extends over 18 amino acids. Unmatched junction bases numbered 8, after V lost 1 base and J lost 0 bases.

The rearrangement uses TRBV9 and TRBJ2-2; weak D call: TRBD2 (5 bases). The CDR3 contains 15 residues. CDR1 and CDR2 (germline): SGDLS, YYNGEE. V was cut by 2 bases and J by 3 bases, with 11 bases left in between. The CDR3 sequence: CASSVAGRDTGELFF. CDR3 in DNA: TGTGCCAGCAGCGTGGCGGGCCGGGACACCGGGGAGCTGTTTTTT.

The chain links TRBV7-2 to TRBJ1-6; TRBD1 matches at 8 bases. V lost 1 base, J lost 7 bases, and 6 bases stayed unmatched. CDR3 size: 16 residues. CDR1 and CDR2 (germline): SGHTA, FQGNSA. As DNA, the CDR3 is TGTGCCAGCAGCTTAGATGGAGACAGGGGAAATTCACCCCTCCACTTT. The encoded protein is CASSLDGDRGNSPLHF.

This clone occurred a few times. This chain connects TRBV4-2 to TRBJ1-2, with 9 bases that match TRBD1. The CDR3 is made up of 16 amino acids. CDR1 is LGHNA, CDR2 YNFKEQ, per germline. V lost 1 base to trimming and J lost 8 bases; unmatched junction nucleotides: 11. CDR3 sequence: CASSQGTGDNRSGYTF. The CDR3, as DNA: TGTGCCAGCAGCCAAGGGACAGGGGATAATCGATCCGGCTACACCTTC.

The V gene is TRBV7-9, the J gene TRBJ2-5; 11 bases map to TRBD2. The germline V gene encodes CDR1 SEHNR and CDR2 FQNEAQ (reference sequence). This CDR3 spans 15 amino acids. V was pared by 6 bases and J by 2 bases, with 5 bases of the junction left unmatched. CDR3 sequence reads: CASSMTSGAQETQYF. DNA of the CDR3: TGTGCCAGCAGTATGACTAGCGGGGCACAAGAGACCCAGTACTTC. The full variable domain, in which reference TRBV7-9 and TRBJ2-5 provide the parts outside the CDR3, is DTGVSQNPRHKITKRGQNVTFRCDPISEHNRLYWYRQTLGQGPEFLTYFQNEAQLEKSRLLSDRFSAERPKGSFSTLEIQRTEQGDSAMYLCASSMTSGAQETQYFGPGTRLLVL.